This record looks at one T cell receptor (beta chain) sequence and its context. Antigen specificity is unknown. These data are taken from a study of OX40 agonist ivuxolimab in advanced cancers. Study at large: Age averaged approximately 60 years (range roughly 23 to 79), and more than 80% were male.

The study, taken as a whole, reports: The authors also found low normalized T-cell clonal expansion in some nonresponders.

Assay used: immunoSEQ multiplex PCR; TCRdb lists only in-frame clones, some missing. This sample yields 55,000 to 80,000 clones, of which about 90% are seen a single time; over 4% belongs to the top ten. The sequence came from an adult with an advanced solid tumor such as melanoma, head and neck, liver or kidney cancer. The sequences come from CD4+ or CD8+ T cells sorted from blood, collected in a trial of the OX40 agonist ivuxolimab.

CDR3 sequence reads: CASSLSGRTYEQYF. The CDR3 nucleotides are TGCGCCAGCAGCTTGAGTGGGAGGACCTACGAGCAGTACTTC. V is TRBV5-1 and J is TRBJ2-7, with a possible D match to TRBD2 (6 bases). V was shortened by 1 base and J by 2 bases, with 10 bases between the two germline ends. Germline V gene lookup returns CDR1 SGHRS and CDR2 YFSETQ. The CDR3 length is 14 residues.